This T cell receptor (beta chain) comes out of a study of chemoradiotherapy in HPV16-positive cancers. Study details: Functional T-cell assays on a couple of HPV16-positive patients' cells defined candidate HPV-specific clones and common TCR motifs.

The CDR3 runs to 13 residues. Trimming at V came to 4 bases and at J to 4 bases, leaving 3 bases not matched to a gene. The V gene's germline CDR1 is SGHDT and CDR2 YYEEEE. Generated by immunoSEQ multiplex PCR, the TCRdb table keeps only in-frame clones and is missing some. The sample comprises about 7,000 clones, 89% of which are singletons, and more than 2% rests with the top ten. Overall study results and limits: Non-HPV-specific T cells did not expand in tumors during treatment, whereas candidate HPV-specific clones and E7-related motifs did. Better recurrence-free survival went with HPV-responsive T-cell expansion in HPV16-positive patients. The functional HPV-specific definition rests on just a couple of HPV16-positive patients.

Note on this clone: The target antigen is unknown.

This receptor was obtained from a human donor with HPV-associated anogenital cancer. The sequencing here drew on tumor tissue, taken from a patient who underwent chemoradiotherapy. The rearrangement uses TRBV5-6 and TRBJ1-1; 8 nucleotides line up with TRBD1. CDR3 sequence (DNA): TGTGCCAGCAGCCCAGACAGGGGCACTGAAGCTTTCTTT. It is translated as CASSPDRGTEAFF.